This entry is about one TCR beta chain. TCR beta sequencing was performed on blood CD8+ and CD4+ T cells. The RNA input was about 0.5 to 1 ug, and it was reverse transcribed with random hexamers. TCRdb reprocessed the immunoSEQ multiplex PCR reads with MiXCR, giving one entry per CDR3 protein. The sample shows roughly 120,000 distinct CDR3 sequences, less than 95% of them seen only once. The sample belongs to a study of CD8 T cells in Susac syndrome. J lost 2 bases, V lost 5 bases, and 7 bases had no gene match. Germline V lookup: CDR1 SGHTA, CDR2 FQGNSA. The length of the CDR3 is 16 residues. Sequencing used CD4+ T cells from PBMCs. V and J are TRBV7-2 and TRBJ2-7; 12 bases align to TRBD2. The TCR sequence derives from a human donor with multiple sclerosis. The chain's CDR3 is CASSRGLAGGTYEQYF. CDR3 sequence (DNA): TGTGCCAGCAGCAGGGGGCTAGCGGGGGGGACCTACGAGCAGTACTTC.